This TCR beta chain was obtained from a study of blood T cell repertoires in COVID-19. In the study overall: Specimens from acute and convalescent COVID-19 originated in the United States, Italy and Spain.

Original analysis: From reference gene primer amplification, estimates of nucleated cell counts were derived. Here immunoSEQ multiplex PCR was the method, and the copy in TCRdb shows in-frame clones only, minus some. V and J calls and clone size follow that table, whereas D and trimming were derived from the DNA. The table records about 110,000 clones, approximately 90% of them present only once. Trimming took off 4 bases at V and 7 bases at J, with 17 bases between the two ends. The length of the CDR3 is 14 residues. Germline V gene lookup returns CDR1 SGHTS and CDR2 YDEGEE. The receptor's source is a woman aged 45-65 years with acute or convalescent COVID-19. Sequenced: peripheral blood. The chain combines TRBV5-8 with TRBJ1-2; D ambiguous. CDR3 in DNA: TGTGCCAGCAGCCAACCGTTCGCGGGAGGTGGCTACACCTTC. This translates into CASSQPFAGGGYTF.